This T cell receptor beta chain stems from a study of response to subunit inactivated influenza vaccine. Study findings and constraints: Few new T cells, the authors suggested, are recruited by each seasonal influenza vaccination.

This CDR3 is 17 amino acids long. The germline V gene has CDR1 LGHNA and CDR2 YSLEER. The ends lost 4 bases at V and 4 bases at J; junction bases unmatched: 6. This clonotype was picked up a small number of times. What it binds is unknown. TCRdb ran MiXCR on the RT-PCR reads and lists one entry per CDR3 protein. The sample contains more than 450,000 distinct CDR3 sequences, over 9% of which appear only once. Another study also made use of these data, one on T cells expressing NK-cell markers. That investigation notes: UMIs accompanied the 5'RACE template switching by which TCR beta cDNA was made. It was sorted CD3+CD56+NKG2C+, CD3+CD56+NKG2C- and CD3+CD56-NKG2C+ T cells that supplied the TCR beta repertoires. There were seven HCMV-seropositive donors and one seronegative donor among the eight sequenced.

This TCR was recovered from a man aged 45 to 65 who received an inactivated influenza vaccine. The material sequenced was PBMCs from blood, taken on the day of vaccination. The chain carries TRBV4-3 and TRBJ2-3, with TRBD2 matching 15 bases. As DNA, the CDR3 is TGCGCCAGCAGCCCCGGACTAGCGGGGGGGAGTGCAGATACGCAGTATTTT. Amino acids: CASSPGLAGGSADTQYF.